This note documents a single TCR beta chain sequence. Time point meaning: after dendritic cell vaccination, including at tumor progression/relapse. Isocitrate dehydrogenase mutation was absent in all glioblastoma patients. The assay was immunoSEQ multiplex PCR, and TCRdb's table has in-frame clones only and misses some. The repertoire holds about 50,000 clones, with around 89% as singletons. The source of the sample is a study of glioma-infiltrating T cells after dendritic cell vaccination. At the level of the study: Dendritic cell vaccine was injected intradermally three times, biweekly.

CDR1 is KGHSH and CDR2 is LQKENI in the germline V gene. This CDR3 is built from 14 residues. V was shortened by 2 bases and J by 5 bases, with 10 bases between the two germline ends. This sequence originates from a human donor with glioblastoma. The chain links TRBV18 to TRBJ1-3; D is possibly TRBD1 (6 bases). Here the sequenced sample was blood, taken after dendritic cell vaccination. CDR3 loop: CASSPGTLRNTIYF. In DNA form, the CDR3 reads TGTGCCAGCTCACCAGGGACACTAAGAAACACCATATATTTT.